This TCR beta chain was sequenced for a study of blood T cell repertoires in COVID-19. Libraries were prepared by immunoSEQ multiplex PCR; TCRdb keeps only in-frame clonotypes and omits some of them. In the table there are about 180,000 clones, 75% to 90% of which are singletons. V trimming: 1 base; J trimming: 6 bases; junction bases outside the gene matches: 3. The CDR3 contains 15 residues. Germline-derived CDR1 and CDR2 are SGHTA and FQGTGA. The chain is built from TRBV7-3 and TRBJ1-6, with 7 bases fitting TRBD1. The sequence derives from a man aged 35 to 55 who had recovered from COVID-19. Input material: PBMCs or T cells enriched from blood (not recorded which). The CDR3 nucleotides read TGTGCCAGCAGCTTAAGGGGACAGCCTAATTCACCCCTCCACTTT. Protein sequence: CASSLRGQPNSPLHF.